A single sample gave rise to the 21 T cell receptor beta chains below, sequenced in a study of shared T cell receptors in the human thymus. Clones were sequenced by immunoSEQ multiplex PCR, and TCRdb holds only the in-frame ones, with some missing. The profile covers 700,000 or so clones, with approximately 83% appearing a single time and roughly 0.01% taken by the ten largest. This sample also appeared in a second study, on human thymus T cells.

The sample consisted of thymocytes. All receptors derive from a girl under three years old with a congenital heart defect.

This clone was seen more than once but under ten times. The chain joins TRBV5-6 to TRBJ2-1, with a possible D match to TRBD2 (6 bases). The CDR3 is made up of 16 amino acids. CDR1 SGHDT and CDR2 YYEEEE come from the germline V gene. V lost 4 bases, J lost 5 bases, and 19 bases lay in between. Written as DNA, the CDR3 is TGTGCCAGCAGCCCTACCCCGGGACTCCTCCACAATGAGCAGTTCTTC. It is translated as CASSPTPGLLHNEQFF.

This clone appeared a single time. The chain uses TRBV5-1 and TRBJ2-2, with D perhaps TRBD1 (7 bases). The germline gives CDR1 SGHRS, CDR2 YFSETQ. The CDR3 totals 18 residues. V lost 0 bases and J lost 0, with 15 bases in between. The CDR3 DNA reads TGCGCCAGCAGCTTGGCCAAAACAGGGGACTCGAACACCGGGGAGCTGTTTTTT. Translated: CASSLAKTGDSNTGELFF. Full variable domain (outside the CDR3, taken from reference TRBV5-1 and TRBJ2-2): KAGVTQTPRYLIKTRGQQVTLSCSPISGHRSVSWYQQTPGQGLQFLFEYFSETQRNKGNFPGRFSGRQFSNSRSEMNVSTLELGDSALYLCASSLAKTGDSNTGELFFGEGSRLTVL.

The chain joins TRBV5-1 to TRBJ1-2, with 12 bases lining up with TRBD1. The CDR3 consists of 18 residues. Germline values: CDR1 SGHRS, CDR2 YFSETQ. Trimming cost V 4 bases and J 3 bases; bases outside gene matches: 13. CDR3 sequence: CASSLSGTGGADYYGYTF. The CDR3, as DNA: TGCGCCAGCAGCCTCTCGGGGACAGGGGGCGCCGATTACTATGGCTACACCTTC.

This chain uses TRBV4-3 with TRBJ2-1; D may be TRBD2 (5 bases). Per germline, CDR1 LGHNA and CDR2 YSLEER. V lost 4 bases to trimming and J lost 0 bases, with 10 bases between them. CDR3 size: 15 residues. The CDR3 loop is CASSPTTSSYNEQFF. As DNA, the CDR3 is TGCGCCAGCAGCCCGACTACAAGCTCCTACAATGAGCAGTTCTTC.

The V call is TRBV18, the J call TRBJ2-5; 8 nucleotides agree with TRBD2. CDR1 is KGHSH and CDR2 is LQKENI in the germline V gene. The J segment lost 3 bases and the V segment lost 2 bases, leaving 17 bases of the junction unmatched. This CDR3 comprises 19 residues. CDR3 residues: CASSPCERLRAGVKETQYF. The CDR3 DNA sequence: TGTGCCAGCTCACCATGTGAACGACTGCGAGCGGGGGTTAAAGAGACCCAGTACTTC.

The chain recombines TRBV4-3 with TRBJ1-2; TRBD1 is a possible D gene (6 bases). Germline loops: CDR1 LGHNA, CDR2 YSLEER. With 3 bases removed from V and 4 bases from J, the gap between germline ends came to 24 bases. The CDR3 extends over 18 amino acids. CDR3 in DNA: TGCGCCAGCAGCCAGGTGTCGGGCAGGGGACGGGGAAGCTATGGCTACACCTTC. As protein: CASSQVSGRGRGSYGYTF.

The chain has TRBV14 and TRBJ1-5; no definite D call. The CDR3 runs 15 residues. Trimming took 1 base from V and 0 from J, leaving 7 bases between them. Germline lookup yields CDR1 SGHDN and CDR2 FVKESK. The CDR3 loop reads CASSQAPYSNQPQHF. CDR3 coding DNA: TGTGCCAGCAGCCAAGCCCCCTATAGCAATCAGCCCCAGCATTTT.

The V and J genes are TRBV6-6 and TRBJ1-5; 11 positions agree with TRBD1. V dropped 6 bases and J dropped 11; count of bases not matched to a gene: 15. This CDR3 is 16 amino acids long. Germline V CDR1 and CDR2: MNHNY, SVGAGI (reference sequence). The CDR3: CASRLGTGGWLIAQHF. The CDR3 DNA follows: TGTGCCAGCAGACTTGGGACAGGGGGGTGGCTCATAGCCCAGCATTTT.

This clone was observed a handful of times. The chain has TRBV13 and TRBJ1-1, with D hard to call. The CDR3 has 13 amino acids. Germline CDR1 reads PRHDT; CDR2 reads FYEKMQ (reference sequence). V was trimmed by 5 bases and J by 10 bases, leaving 17 bases between them. The CDR3, as DNA: TGTGCCAGCAGCCGATTAAAAGGGAGGGCAGCTTTCTTT. Translated: CASSRLKGRAAFF.

The chain employs TRBV19 and TRBJ1-1; D might be TRBD1 (6 bases). The CDR3 covers 18 residues. Trimming removed 2 bases from V and 1 base from J, with 20 bases in between. Per germline, CDR1 LNHDA and CDR2 SQIVND (reference sequence). This chain's CDR3 is CASSISPLQGRGNTEAFF. DNA of the CDR3: TGTGCCAGTAGTATATCCCCTCTACAGGGACGGGGGAACACTGAAGCTTTCTTT.

V usage is TRBV4-1 and J usage is TRBJ2-3, with TRBD2 matching over 9 bases. From germline, CDR1 is MGHRA and CDR2 YSYEKL. The CDR3 consists of 19 residues. J was trimmed by 0 bases and V by 1 base; bases with no gene match: 11. The CDR3 region is CASSQAQRGDHISTDTQYF. DNA of the CDR3: TGCGCCAGCAGCCAAGCCCAGCGGGGGGATCACATTAGCACAGATACGCAGTATTTT.

The chain carries TRBV28 and TRBJ2-1; TRBD1 might be the D (6 bases). The CDR3 extends over 17 amino acids. CDR1 MDHEN and CDR2 SYDVKM come from the germline V gene. Trimming stripped 1 base from V and 8 bases from J, with 21 bases between. The CDR3 protein is CASSLSRTDLRGDEQFF. The CDR3 nucleotides are TGTGCCAGCAGTTTATCGCGGACAGACCTTCGGGGAGATGAGCAGTTCTTC.

The chain couples TRBV9 to TRBJ2-7; TRBD2 might be the D (5 bases). The V and J ends lost 0 bases and 5 bases respectively, with 18 bases between them. This CDR3 spans 16 amino acids. Per germline, CDR1 SGDLS and CDR2 YYNGEE. DNA for the CDR3: TGTGCCAGCAGCGTAGGCCTCAACCTGGCGCGGGACGAGCAGTACTTC. Its protein is CASSVGLNLARDEQYF.

The rearrangement joins TRBV28 to TRBJ2-3, with 7 bases aligning to TRBD2. Trimming at V came to 2 bases and at J to 0 bases, leaving 5 bases not matched to a gene. CDR3 length equals 16 residues. Germline V gene lookup returns CDR1 MDHEN and CDR2 SYDVKM. CDR3 region: CASSLRTRQSTDTQYF. CDR3 in DNA: TGTGCCAGCAGTTTAAGGACTAGACAAAGCACAGATACGCAGTATTTT.

The chain links TRBV9 to TRBJ1-2; no reliable D call. The CDR3 contains 11 residues. Trimming shortened V by 3 bases and J by 3 bases, and 3 bases separated the two germline ends. CDR1 SGDLS and CDR2 YYNGEE come from the germline V gene. CDR3 sequence reads: CASSADYGYTF. DNA for the CDR3: TGTGCCAGCAGCGCAGACTATGGCTACACCTTC.

The count of this clone is one. V usage is TRBV5-1 and J usage is TRBJ1-2; no firm D call. The germline gives CDR1 SGHRS, CDR2 YFSETQ. There are 12 residues in the CDR3. Trimming cost V 1 base and J 6 bases, with 7 bases left between them. As DNA, the CDR3 is TGCGCCAGCAGCTTGCGGGAGGATGGCTACACCTTC. Translation: CASSLREDGYTF.

V is TRBV6-5 and J is TRBJ1-1; tentative D call: TRBD1 (5 bases). The CDR3 totals 15 residues. V lost 2 bases and J lost 0, with 10 bases in between. CDR1 and CDR2 from the germline V gene are MNHEY and SVGAGI. This CDR3 reads CASSYGAGMNTEAFF. The CDR3 DNA is TGTGCCAGCAGTTACGGGGCAGGTATGAACACTGAAGCTTTCTTT.

The chain carries TRBV6-1 and TRBJ2-3, with 10 bases identical to TRBD2. V lost 4 bases and J lost 6; bases outside the gene matches: 10. Per the germline V gene, CDR1 is MNHNS and CDR2 is SASEGT. This CDR3 spans 16 amino acids. The CDR3 is CASSGPSGGAEDTQYF. As DNA, the CDR3 is TGTGCCAGCAGTGGCCCCAGCGGGGGGGCTGAGGATACGCAGTATTTT.

The rearrangement uses TRBV11-2 and TRBJ1-3; 7 bases are shared with TRBD1. This CDR3 has 19 amino acids. The germline CDR1 and CDR2 sequences are SGHAT and FQNNGV. V shed 5 bases and J 3 bases; nucleotides not matched to a gene: 19. The CDR3 nucleotides are TGTGCCAGCAGCCCAACTGACAGGGCCCCTTTGGGTTGTGGAAACACCATATATTTT. Translated, it gives CASSPTDRAPLGCGNTIYF.

This sequence joins TRBV12-5 and TRBJ1-6; D gene unclear. The CDR3 totals 18 residues. Germline lookup yields CDR1 LGHNT and CDR2 FRNRAP. Trimming cost V 7 bases and J 6 bases, with 25 bases left between them. The CDR3 spells CASVPTATESFCNSPLHF. CDR3 in DNA: TGTGCTAGTGTCCCGACCGCGACGGAGTCCTTTTGTAATTCACCCCTCCACTTT. Combining the CDR3 with reference TRBV12-5 and TRBJ1-6 gives the whole variable domain DARVTQTPRHKVTEMGQEVTMRCQPILGHNTVFWYRQTMMQGLELLAYFRNRAPLDDSGMPKDRFSAEMPDATLATLKIQPSEPRDSAVYFCASVPTATESFCNSPLHFGNGTRLTVT.

V is TRBV11-2 and J is TRBJ1-2, with TRBD1 as a possible D gene (5 bases). Trimming left V 5 bases short and J 13 bases short, with 14 bases between. From germline, CDR1 is SGHAT and CDR2 FQNNGV. This CDR3 region has 11 residues. CDR3 sequence (DNA): TGTGCCAGCAGCCCACCCGGGCAGGGCACCTTC. Amino acid sequence: CASSPPGQGTF.